The clone carrying this TCR beta chain was observed a handful of times. The antigen remains unidentified. These data are taken from a study of cytomegalovirus exposure and HLA in healthy donors. The PCR was carried out with 60 Vbeta primers and 13 Jbeta primers. Some clones are missing from TCRdb's copy, which holds only in-frame ones; the method was immunoSEQ multiplex PCR. The table has 55,000 to 70,000 clones, 70% to 75% seen once. Study-wide results and caveats: It was reportedly the case that the classifier diagnosed cytomegalovirus status with high specificity and sensitivity. In vitro work confirmed that a few CMV-associated chains recognize CMV antigens. When a later analysis compared HLA-associated TCR beta chains with equally common others, the HLA-associated chains turned out to be more clonally expanded and to have lower generation probabilities. It was reported in a later analysis that an Asian-associated ancestry cluster showed fewer N-insertions than the approximately 700-donor mean.

CDR3 size: 15 residues. Germline V gene lookup returns CDR1 MGHRA and CDR2 YSYEKL. The junction had 5 bases not matched to a gene; V was cut back by 3 bases and J by 4 bases. The sequence was obtained from a woman in her 30s in good health and CMV-seronegative. The sequencing sample was made of PBMCs. The chain uses TRBV4-1 and TRBJ2-7; 11 nucleotides match TRBD2. The CDR3 sequence is CASSHFSGREYEQYF. CDR3 DNA: TGCGCCAGCAGCCACTTTAGCGGGAGGGAGTACGAGCAGTACTTC.